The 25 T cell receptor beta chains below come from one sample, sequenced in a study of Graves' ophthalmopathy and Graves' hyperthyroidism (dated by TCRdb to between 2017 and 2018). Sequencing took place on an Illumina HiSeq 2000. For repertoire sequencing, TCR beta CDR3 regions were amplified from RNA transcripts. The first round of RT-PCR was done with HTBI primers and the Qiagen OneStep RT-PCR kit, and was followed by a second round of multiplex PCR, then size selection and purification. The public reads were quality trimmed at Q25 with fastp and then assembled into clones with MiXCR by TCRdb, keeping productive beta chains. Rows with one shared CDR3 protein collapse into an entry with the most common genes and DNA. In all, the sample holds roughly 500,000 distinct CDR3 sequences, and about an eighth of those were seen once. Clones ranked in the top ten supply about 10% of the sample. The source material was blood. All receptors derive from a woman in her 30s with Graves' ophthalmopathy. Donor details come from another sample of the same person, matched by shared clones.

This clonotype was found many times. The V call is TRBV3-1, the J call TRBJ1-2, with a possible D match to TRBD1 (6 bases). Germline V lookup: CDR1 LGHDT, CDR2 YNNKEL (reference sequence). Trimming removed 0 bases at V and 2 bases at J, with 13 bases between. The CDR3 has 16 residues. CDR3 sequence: CASSQDSRDINYGYTF. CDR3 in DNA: TGTGCCAGCAGCCAAGACAGCCGGGACATAAACTATGGCTACACCTTC.

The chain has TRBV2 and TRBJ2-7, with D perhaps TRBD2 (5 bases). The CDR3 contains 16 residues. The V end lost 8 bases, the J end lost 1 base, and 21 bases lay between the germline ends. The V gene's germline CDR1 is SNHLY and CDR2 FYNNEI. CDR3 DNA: TGTGCCAGCTACCCTGGAGGTACAGCCAGTTCCTACGAGCAGTACTTC. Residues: CASYPGGTASSYEQYF.

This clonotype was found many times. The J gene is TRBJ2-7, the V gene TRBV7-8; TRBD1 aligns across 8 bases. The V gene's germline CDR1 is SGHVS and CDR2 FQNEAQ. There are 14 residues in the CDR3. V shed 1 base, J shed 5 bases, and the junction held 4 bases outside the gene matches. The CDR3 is CASSLGQGADEQYF. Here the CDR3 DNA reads TGTGCCAGCAGCTTAGGCCAGGGGGCTGACGAGCAGTACTTC. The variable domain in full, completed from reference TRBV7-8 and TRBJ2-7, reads GAGVSQSPRYKVAKRGQDVALRCDPISGHVSLFWYQQALGQGPEFLTYFQNEAQLDKSGLPSDRFFAERPEGSVSTLKIQRTQQEDSAVYLCASSLGQGADEQYFGPGTRLTVT.

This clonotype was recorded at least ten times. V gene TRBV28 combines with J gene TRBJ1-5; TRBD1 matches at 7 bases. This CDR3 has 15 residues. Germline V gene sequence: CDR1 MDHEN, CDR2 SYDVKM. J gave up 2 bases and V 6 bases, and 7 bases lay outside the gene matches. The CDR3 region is CASRRGQAGNQPQHF. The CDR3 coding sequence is TGTGCCAGCAGGAGAGGACAGGCCGGCAATCAGCCCCAGCATTTT.

The CDR3 sequence: CASSLQGQGVGAFF. CDR3 DNA: TGTGCCAGCAGTCTCCAGGGACAGGGCGTGGGAGCTTTCTTT. The genes are TRBV12-3 or TRBV12-4 and TRBJ1-1; 9 bases are a match to TRBD1. The CDR3 totals 14 residues. V lost 5 bases to trimming and J lost 10 bases; unmatched junction nucleotides: 11.

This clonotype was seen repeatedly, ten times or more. This CDR3 is CASSIGLMSSYEQYF. CDR3 in DNA: TGTGCCAGCAGTATAGGCCTTATGAGCTCCTACGAGCAGTACTTC. The chain recombines TRBV25-1 with TRBJ2-7, with no clear D. The CDR3 sequence is 15 residues long. In germline, CDR1 is MGHDK, CDR2 SYGVNS. Trimming shortened V by 5 bases and J by 0 bases, and 14 bases separated the two germline ends.

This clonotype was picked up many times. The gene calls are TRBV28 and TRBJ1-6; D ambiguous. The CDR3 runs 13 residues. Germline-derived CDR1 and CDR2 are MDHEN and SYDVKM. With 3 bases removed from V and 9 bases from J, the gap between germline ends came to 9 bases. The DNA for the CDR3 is TGTGCCAGCAGTTTTGGATGGGGTTCACCCCTCCACTTT. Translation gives CASSFGWGSPLHF.

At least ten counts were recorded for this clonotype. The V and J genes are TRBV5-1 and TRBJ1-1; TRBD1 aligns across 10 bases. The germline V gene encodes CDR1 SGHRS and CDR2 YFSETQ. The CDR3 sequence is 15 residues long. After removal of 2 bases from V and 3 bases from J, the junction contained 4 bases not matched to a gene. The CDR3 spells CASSLSGTGDTEAFF. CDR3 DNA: TGCGCCAGCAGCTTATCCGGGACAGGGGACACTGAAGCTTTCTTT.

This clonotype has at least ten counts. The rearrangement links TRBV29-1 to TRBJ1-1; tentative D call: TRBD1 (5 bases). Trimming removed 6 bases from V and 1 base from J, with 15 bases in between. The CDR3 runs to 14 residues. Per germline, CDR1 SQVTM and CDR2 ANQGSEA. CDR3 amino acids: CSVEPGRKNTEAFF. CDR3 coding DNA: TGCAGCGTGGAACCGGGACGCAAGAACACTGAAGCTTTCTTT.

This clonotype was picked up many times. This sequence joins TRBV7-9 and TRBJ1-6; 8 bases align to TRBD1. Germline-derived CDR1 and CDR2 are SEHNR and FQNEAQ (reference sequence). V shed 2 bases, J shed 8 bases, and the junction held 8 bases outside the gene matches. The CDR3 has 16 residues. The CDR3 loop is CASSLLPGQAHSPLHF. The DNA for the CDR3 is TGTGCCAGCAGCTTACTGCCGGGACAGGCACATTCACCCCTCCACTTT.

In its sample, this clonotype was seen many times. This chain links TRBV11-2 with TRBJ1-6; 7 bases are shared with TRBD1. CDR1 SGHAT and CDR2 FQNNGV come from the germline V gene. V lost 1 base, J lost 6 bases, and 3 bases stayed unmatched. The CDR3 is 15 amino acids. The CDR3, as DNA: TGTGCCAGCAGCTTAGGGGCAGGGGGTAATTCACCCCTCCACTTT. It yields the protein CASSLGAGGNSPLHF. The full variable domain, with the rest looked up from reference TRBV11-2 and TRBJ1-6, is EAGVAQSPRYKIIEKRQSVAFWCNPISGHATLYWYQQILGQGPKLLIQFQNNGVVDDSQLPKDRFSAERLKGVDSTLKIQPAKLEDSAVYLCASSLGAGGNSPLHFGNGTRLTVT.

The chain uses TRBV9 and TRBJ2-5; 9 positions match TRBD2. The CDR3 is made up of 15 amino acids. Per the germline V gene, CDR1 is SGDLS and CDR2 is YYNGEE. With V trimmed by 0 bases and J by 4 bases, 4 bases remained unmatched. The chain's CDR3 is CASSVGGGAAETQYF. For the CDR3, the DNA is TGTGCCAGCAGCGTAGGCGGGGGGGCCGCAGAGACCCAGTACTTC.

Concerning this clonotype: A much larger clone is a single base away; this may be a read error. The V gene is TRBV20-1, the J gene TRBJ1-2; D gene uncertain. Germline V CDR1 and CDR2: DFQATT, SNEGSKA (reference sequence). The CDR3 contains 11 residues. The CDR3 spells CSGKEYYGFTF. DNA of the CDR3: TGCAGTGGGAAGGAGTACTATGGCTTCACCTTC.

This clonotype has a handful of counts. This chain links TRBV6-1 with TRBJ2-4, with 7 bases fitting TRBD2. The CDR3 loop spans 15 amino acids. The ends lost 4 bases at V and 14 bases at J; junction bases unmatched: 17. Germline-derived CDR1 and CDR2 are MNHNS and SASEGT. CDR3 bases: TGTGCCAGCAGTGGGCCCAGCGGGGTCGCTCCCACTAAGTACTTC. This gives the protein CASSGPSGVAPTKYF.

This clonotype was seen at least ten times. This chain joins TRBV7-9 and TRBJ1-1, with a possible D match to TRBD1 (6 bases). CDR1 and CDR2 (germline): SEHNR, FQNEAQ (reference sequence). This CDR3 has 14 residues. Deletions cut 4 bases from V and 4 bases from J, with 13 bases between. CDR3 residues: CASSSEEGGTEAFF. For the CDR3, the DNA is TGTGCCAGCAGCTCAGAGGAAGGGGGCACTGAAGCTTTCTTT.

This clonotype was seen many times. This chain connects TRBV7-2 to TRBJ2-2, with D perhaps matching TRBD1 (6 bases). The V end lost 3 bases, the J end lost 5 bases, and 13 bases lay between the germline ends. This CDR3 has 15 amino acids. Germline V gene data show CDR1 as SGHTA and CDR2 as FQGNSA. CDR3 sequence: CASSFWGPGTGELFF. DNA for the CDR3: TGTGCCAGCAGCTTTTGGGGGCCTGGTACCGGGGAGCTGTTTTTT.

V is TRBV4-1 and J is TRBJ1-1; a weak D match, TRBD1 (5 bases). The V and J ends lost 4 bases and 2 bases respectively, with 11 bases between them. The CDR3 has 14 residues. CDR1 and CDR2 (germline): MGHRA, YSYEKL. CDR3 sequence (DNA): TGCGCCAGCAGCCGACAGTTAACCAACACTGAAGCTTTCTTT. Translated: CASSRQLTNTEAFF.

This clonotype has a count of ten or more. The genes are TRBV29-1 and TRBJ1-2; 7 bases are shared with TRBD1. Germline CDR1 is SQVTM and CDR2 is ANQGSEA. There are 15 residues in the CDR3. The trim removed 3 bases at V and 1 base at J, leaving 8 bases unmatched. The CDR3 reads CSVDGDDRDNYGYTF. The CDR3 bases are TGCAGCGTTGATGGGGATGACAGGGATAACTATGGCTACACCTTC.

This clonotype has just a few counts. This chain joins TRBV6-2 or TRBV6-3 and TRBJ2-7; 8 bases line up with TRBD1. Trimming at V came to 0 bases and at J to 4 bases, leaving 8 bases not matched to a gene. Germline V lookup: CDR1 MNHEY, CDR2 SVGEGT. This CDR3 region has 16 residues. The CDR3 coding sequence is TGTGCCAGCAGTTACTCCTGGCAGGGGGCGGGGTACGAGCAGTACTTC. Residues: CASSYSWQGAGYEQYF.

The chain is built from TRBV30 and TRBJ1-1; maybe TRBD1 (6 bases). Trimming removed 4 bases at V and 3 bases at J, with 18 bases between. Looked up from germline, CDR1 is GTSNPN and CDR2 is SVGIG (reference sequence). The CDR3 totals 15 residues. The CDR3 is CAWKSEAGTHTEAFF. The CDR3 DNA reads TGTGCCTGGAAATCGGAAGCCGGGACACACACTGAAGCTTTCTTT.

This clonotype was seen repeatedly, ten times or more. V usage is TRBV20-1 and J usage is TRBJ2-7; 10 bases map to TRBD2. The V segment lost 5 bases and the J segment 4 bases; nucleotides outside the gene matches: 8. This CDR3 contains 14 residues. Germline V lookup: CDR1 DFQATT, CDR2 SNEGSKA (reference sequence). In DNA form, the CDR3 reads TGCAGTGCTTTAGCGGGGGGTTCATCTTACGAGCAGTACTTC. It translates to CSALAGGSSYEQYF.

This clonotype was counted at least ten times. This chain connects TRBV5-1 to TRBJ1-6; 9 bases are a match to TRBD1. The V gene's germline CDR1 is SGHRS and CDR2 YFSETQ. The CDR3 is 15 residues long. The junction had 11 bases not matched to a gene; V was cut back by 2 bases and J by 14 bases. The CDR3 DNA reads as TGCGCCAGCAGCTTAGCCGGGACAGGGAGATCCACCCTCCACTTT. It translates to CASSLAGTGRSTLHF. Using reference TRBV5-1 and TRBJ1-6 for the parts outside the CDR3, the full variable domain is KAGVTQTPRYLIKTRGQQVTLSCSPISGHRSVSWYQQTPGQGLQFLFEYFSETQRNKGNFPGRFSGRQFSNSRSEMNVSTLELGDSALYLCASSLAGTGRSTLHFGNGTRLTVT.

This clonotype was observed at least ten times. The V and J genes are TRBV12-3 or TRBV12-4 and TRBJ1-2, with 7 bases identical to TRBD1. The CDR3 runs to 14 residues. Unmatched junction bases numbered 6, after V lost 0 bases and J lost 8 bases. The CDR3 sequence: CASSLAGTARGYTF. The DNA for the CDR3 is TGTGCCAGCAGTTTAGCTGGGACAGCTCGGGGCTACACCTTC.

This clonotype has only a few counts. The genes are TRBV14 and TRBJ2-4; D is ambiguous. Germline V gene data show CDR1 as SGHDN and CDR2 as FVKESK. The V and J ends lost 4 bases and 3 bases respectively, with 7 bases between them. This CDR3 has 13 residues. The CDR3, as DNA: TGTGCCAGCAGCCCCCACAGCAAAAACATTCAGTACTTC. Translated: CASSPHSKNIQYF.

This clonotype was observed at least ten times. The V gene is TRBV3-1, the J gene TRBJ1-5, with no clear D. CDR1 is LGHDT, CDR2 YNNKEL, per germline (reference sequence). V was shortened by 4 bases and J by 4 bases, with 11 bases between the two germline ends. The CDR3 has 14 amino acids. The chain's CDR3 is CASSRDGKNQPQHF. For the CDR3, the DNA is TGTGCCAGCAGCCGAGACGGGAAGAATCAGCCCCAGCATTTT.